Each of the 23 T cell receptor beta chains below was sequenced from the same sample in a study of cytomegalovirus exposure and HLA in healthy donors. With 60 Vbeta and 13 Jbeta primers, the PCR was carried out. Produced via immunoSEQ multiplex PCR; TCRdb's table is partial and in-frame only. Among 70,000 to 100,000 clones listed, about 68% were seen once. The sample comprised PBMCs. The receptors were gathered from a woman between 50 and 59 years old in good health and CMV-seropositive.

This chain links TRBV7-2 with TRBJ1-5; D ambiguous. V dropped 2 bases and J dropped 4 bases, with 12 bases sitting between them. CDR3 length: 15 residues. Germline V gene sequence: CDR1 SGHTA, CDR2 FQGNSA. CDR3 region: CASSLSGPENQPQHF. CDR3 bases: TGTGCCAGCAGCTTAAGCGGGCCCGAGAATCAGCCCCAGCATTTT.

The chain employs TRBV9 and TRBJ2-2; unclear D gene. The V gene's germline CDR1 is SGDLS and CDR2 YYNGEE. The ends were cut back, 0 bases at V and 1 base at J, with 7 bases in the middle. The CDR3 contains 15 residues. CDR3: CASSVAVGNTGELFF. CDR3 nucleotide sequence: TGTGCCAGCAGCGTAGCTGTCGGGAACACCGGGGAGCTGTTTTTT.

This clone was picked up one time. This chain joins TRBV4-1 and TRBJ2-7; D call uncertain. From germline, CDR1 is MGHRA and CDR2 YSYEKL. Trimming cost V 3 bases and J 1 base, with 7 bases left between them. CDR3 length: 13 amino acids. The CDR3 protein is CASSHAESYEQYF. In DNA form, the CDR3 reads TGCGCCAGCAGCCATGCCGAGTCCTACGAGCAGTACTTC.

V gene TRBV19 combines with J gene TRBJ2-2; weak D call: TRBD1 (6 bases). CDR3 size: 14 residues. Germline CDR1 reads LNHDA; CDR2 reads SQIVND (reference sequence). V dropped 3 bases and J dropped 6 bases, with 11 bases sitting between them. The CDR3 bases are TGTGCCAGTAGTATGGGGACAAACGCCGGGGAGCTGTTTTTT. Its translation: CASSMGTNAGELFF.

The table lists this clone with a count of one. The V and J genes are TRBV7-9 and TRBJ1-2, with 8 nucleotides matching TRBD1. CDR1 SEHNR and CDR2 FQNEAQ come from the germline V gene (reference sequence). The V segment lost 2 bases and the J segment 3 bases; nucleotides outside the gene matches: 8. The CDR3 consists of 16 residues. The CDR3 bases are TGTGCCAGCAGCTTATCGGAGACAGGGGAGGACTATGGCTACACCTTC. As protein: CASSLSETGEDYGYTF.

The J gene is TRBJ2-3, the V gene TRBV6-5; the D gene is possibly TRBD1 (5 bases). The CDR3 is made up of 15 amino acids. Looked up from germline, CDR1 is MNHEY and CDR2 is SVGAGI. V was cut by 5 bases and J by 0 bases, with 12 bases left in between. The CDR3 DNA follows: TGTGCCAGCAGTCGCTCGCAGGGAAGCACAGATACGCAGTATTTT. Amino acids: CASSRSQGSTDTQYF.

J is TRBJ1-2 and V is TRBV28, with D perhaps matching TRBD1 (5 bases). The CDR3 contains 14 residues. V was trimmed by 5 bases and J by 8 bases, leaving 18 bases between them. Germline values: CDR1 MDHEN, CDR2 SYDVKM. The CDR3 is CASSLLVQGRGYTF. The CDR3 DNA reads TGTGCCAGCAGTCTACTCGTCCAGGGCCGCGGCTACACCTTC.

The chain uses TRBV7-9 and TRBJ1-5; 9 nucleotides agree with TRBD1. V lost 5 bases and J lost 7; bases outside the gene matches: 6. This CDR3 region has 14 residues. Germline V lookup: CDR1 SEHNR, CDR2 FQNEAQ (reference sequence). The CDR3 protein is CASSAGTGRQPQHF. Written as DNA, the CDR3 is TGTGCCAGCAGCGCCGGGACAGGGAGACAGCCCCAGCATTTT.

The chain uses TRBV13 and TRBJ2-7, with TRBD2 as a possible D gene (5 bases). The V and J ends lost 4 bases and 6 bases respectively, with 22 bases between them. Germline CDR1 is PRHDT and CDR2 is FYEKMQ (reference sequence). This CDR3 contains 16 residues. The CDR3 coding sequence is TGTGCCAGCAGCTCCCTGGTAGGACTCTCTTCGGTCGAGCAGTACGTC. Residues: CASSSLVGLSSVEQYV.

This chain links TRBV4-1 with TRBJ1-1; D call uncertain. Trimming took 1 base from V and 0 from J, leaving 3 bases between them. Germline values: CDR1 MGHRA, CDR2 YSYEKL. CDR3 size: 13 residues. CDR3 region: CASSQVLNTEAFF. The CDR3 coding sequence is TGCGCCAGCAGCCAAGTCTTGAACACTGAAGCTTTCTTT.

The chain recombines TRBV7-9 with TRBJ1-3; tentative D call: TRBD1 (6 bases). CDR3 length: 16 residues. Germline V CDR1 and CDR2: SEHNR, FQNEAQ (reference sequence). Between the trimmed V and J ends, which lost 1 base and 6 bases, there was a span of 16 bases. Written as DNA, the CDR3 is TGTGCCAGCAGCTTAGATTCAGGGGCCCTGGAAAACACCATATATTTT. It specifies CASSLDSGALENTIYF. Full variable domain (missing parts from reference TRBV7-9 and TRBJ1-3): DTGVSQNPRHKITKRGQNVTFRCDPISEHNRLYWYRQTLGQGPEFLTYFQNEAQLEKSRLLSDRFSAERPKGSFSTLEIQRTEQGDSAMYLCASSLDSGALENTIYFGEGSWLTVV.

This clone was seen more than once but under ten times. This chain connects TRBV25-1 to TRBJ2-7, with D tentatively TRBD1 or TRBD2 (5 bases each). CDR1 MGHDK and CDR2 SYGVNS come from the germline V gene. Trimming pared 2 bases from V and 3 bases from J, leaving 5 bases between. This CDR3 region has 12 residues. Written as DNA, the CDR3 is TGTGCCAGCAGTGAAGGGGGCTACGAGCAGTACGTC. Translating it yields CASSEGGYEQYV.

This clone showed up just a few times. The V gene is TRBV5-6, the J gene TRBJ2-7; TRBD2 aligns across 14 bases. The junction had 6 bases not matched to a gene; V was cut back by 4 bases and J by 9 bases. Germline CDR1 is SGHDT and CDR2 is YYEEEE. This CDR3 spans 14 amino acids. The CDR3 loop reads CASSLGLAGGRQYV. The CDR3 DNA reads as TGTGCCAGCAGCCTCGGACTAGCGGGGGGCAGGCAGTACGTC.

The CDR3 bases are TGTGCCAGCAGCGCCCCCGGACAGGGGTTAGCTGAGACCCAGTACTTC. Its protein product is CASSAPGQGLAETQYF. The chain recombines TRBV9 with TRBJ2-5; 9 bases line up with TRBD1. Per germline, CDR1 SGDLS and CDR2 YYNGEE. The CDR3 covers 16 residues. J lost 5 bases, V lost 3 bases, and 11 bases had no gene match.

This clone has only one observation. The V gene is TRBV5-1, the J gene TRBJ2-2; D is possibly TRBD2 (7 bases). Per germline, CDR1 SGHRS and CDR2 YFSETQ. V gave up 0 bases and J gave up 3 bases, with 12 bases separating them. The CDR3 sequence is 16 residues long. Here the CDR3 DNA reads TGCGCCAGCAGCTTGGAAGGGGGGGCCTACACCGGGGAGCTGTTTTTT. Translated: CASSLEGGAYTGELFF.

This sequence joins TRBV5-1 and TRBJ2-2; the match to TRBD1 covers 10 bases. V was pared by 0 bases and J by 3 bases, with 2 bases of the junction left unmatched. CDR3 length: 16 residues. From germline, CDR1 is SGHRS and CDR2 YFSETQ. The CDR3, as DNA: TGCGCCAGCAGCTTGGTGACAGGGGGCTACACCGGGGAGCTGTTTTTT. Amino acids: CASSLVTGGYTGELFF. The full variable domain, its missing parts supplied by reference TRBV5-1 and TRBJ2-2, is KAGVTQTPRYLIKTRGQQVTLSCSPISGHRSVSWYQQTPGQGLQFLFEYFSETQRNKGNFPGRFSGRQFSNSRSEMNVSTLELGDSALYLCASSLVTGGYTGELFFGEGSRLTVL.

The J gene is TRBJ2-5, the V gene TRBV5-1; D is perhaps TRBD1 (6 bases). V was trimmed by 4 bases and J by 2 bases, leaving 15 bases between them. The CDR3 extends over 15 amino acids. Germline values: CDR1 SGHRS, CDR2 YFSETQ. The CDR3 DNA is TGCGCCAGCAGCCCTATAGGGGGTTTTCAAGAGACCCAGTACTTC. It yields the protein CASSPIGGFQETQYF.

A word on this clone: At the DNA level, this CDR3 is encoded by other sequences in the same sample as well. V is TRBV7-3 and J is TRBJ1-1, with unresolved D. Germline loops: CDR1 SGHTA, CDR2 FQGTGA. Trimming pared 2 bases from V and 2 bases from J, leaving 6 bases between. The CDR3 is made up of 13 amino acids. CDR3 in amino acids: CASSLSVNTEAFF. CDR3 coding DNA: TGTGCCAGCAGCTTATCGGTTAACACTGAAGCTTTCTTT.

This clone was seen only a few times. V gene TRBV30 combines with J gene TRBJ1-1; tentative D call: TRBD1 (5 bases). From germline, CDR1 is GTSNPN and CDR2 SVGIG (reference sequence). The CDR3 is 16 residues long. The CDR3 protein is CALGRGGTSMNTEAFF. The CDR3 bases are TGTGCGCTAGGGCGGGGGGGGACTTCCATGAACACTGAAGCTTTCTTT. Combining the CDR3 with reference TRBV30 and TRBJ1-1 gives the whole variable domain SQTIHQWPATLVQPVGSPLSLECTVEGTSNPNLYWYRQAAGRGLQLLFYSVGIGQISSEVPQNLSASRPQDRQFILSSKKLLLSDSGFYLCALGRGGTSMNTEAFFGQGTRLTVV.

V gene TRBV29-1 combines with J gene TRBJ2-5, with 7 bases fitting TRBD1. Trimming took 7 bases from V and 7 from J; bases not matched to a gene: 12. Germline V gives CDR1 SQVTM, CDR2 ANQGSEA. The CDR3 contains 13 residues. In DNA form, the CDR3 reads TGCAGCGGAACGGGACAGCCCGGCGGGACCCAGTACTTC. Translation: CSGTGQPGGTQYF. The complete variable domain, with remaining parts taken from reference TRBV29-1 and TRBJ2-5, reads SAVISQKPSRDICQRGTSLTIQCQVDSQVTMMFWYRQQPGQSLTLIATANQGSEATYESGFVIDKFPISRPNLTFSTLTVSNMSPEDSSIYLCSGTGQPGGTQYFGPGTRLLVL.

This clone was observed once. The chain recombines TRBV28 with TRBJ1-1; D not resolved. The CDR3 contains 9 residues. Per the germline V gene, CDR1 is MDHEN and CDR2 is SYDVKM. Trimming shortened V by 8 bases and J by 11 bases, and 9 bases separated the two germline ends. The DNA of the CDR3 is TGTGCCAGCCCCCGGAGGGCTTTCTTT. Protein sequence: CASPRRAFF.

The chain employs TRBV28 and TRBJ1-1; 7 positions match TRBD1. Germline trimming cut 5 bases from V and 0 bases from J; bases unmatched to any gene: 3. Germline V gene lookup returns CDR1 MDHEN and CDR2 SYDVKM. The CDR3 has 14 amino acids. The CDR3 DNA reads as TGTGCCAGCAGTGTAGGGACAGTGAACACTGAAGCTTTCTTT. Its translation: CASSVGTVNTEAFF.

This clone was seen only once. This chain joins TRBV5-1 and TRBJ1-2; maybe TRBD1 (6 bases). The CDR3 length is 11 residues. Germline V gene lookup returns CDR1 SGHRS and CDR2 YFSETQ. The ends were cut back, 9 bases at V and 6 bases at J, with 12 bases in the middle. The CDR3 coding sequence is TGCGCCACCGAAGGGGGTGATGGCTACACCTTC. Its protein is CATEGGDGYTF.